These 31 T cell receptor beta chains were all obtained from the same sample, sequenced in a study of T cells expressing NK-cell markers. No DNA is given; TCRdb re-called the 5' RACE reads and lists each CDR3 protein once. Its table records 300,000 to 450,000 distinct CDR3 sequences. Sequenced: blood T cells: a sorted CD56 or NKG2C T cell subset, CD4+ or CD8+ T cells, or bulk PBMC T cells (not recorded which). These receptors originate from a man between 18 and 69 years old in good health.

The chain recombines TRBV5-1 with TRBJ2-5. This CDR3 spans 13 amino acids. Germline assignment: CDR1 SGHRS and CDR2 YFSETQ. The CDR3 here is CASSLPLQETQYF.

V gene TRBV14 combines with J gene TRBJ2-7; checking the TCRdb D call of TRBD2 is not possible without DNA. CDR3 length: 18 residues. The germline gives CDR1 SGHDN, CDR2 FVKESK. Here the CDR3 reads CASSQVRGWGGPSYEQYF.

The chain combines TRBV29-1 with TRBJ2-7; the TCRdb call, TRBD2, lacks DNA for checking. Germline V gene data show CDR1 as SQVTM and CDR2 as ANQGSEA. The CDR3 consists of 15 residues. The CDR3 spells CSVEPDPRRTYEQYF.

The CDR3 protein is CASSQGGGGLFF. This rearrangement joins TRBV7-9 to TRBJ1-4; absent DNA, TCRdb's TRBD1 call cannot be checked. Germline CDR1 and CDR2: SEHNR and FQNEAQ (reference sequence). This CDR3 region has 12 residues.

This chain joins TRBV5-1 and TRBJ2-5; TCRdb's D call of TRBD2 is untestable without DNA. The V gene's germline CDR1 is SGHRS and CDR2 YFSETQ. The CDR3 contains 16 residues. This CDR3 reads CASSSTSFTGGETQYF.

V and J are TRBV11-2 and TRBJ2-2; TCRdb proposes TRBD2, but this gene call is untestable without DNA. The CDR3 is 18 residues long. Germline CDR1 is SGHAT and CDR2 is FQNNGV. The chain's CDR3 is CASSPGWGLATNTGELFF.

Here the CDR3 reads CASTLSVSTDTQYF. V is TRBV6-1 and J is TRBJ2-3; TCRdb selects TRBD2, and the lack of DNA leaves this call unchecked. Germline loops: CDR1 MNHNS, CDR2 SASEGT. This CDR3 is 14 amino acids long.

The chain couples TRBV4-2 to TRBJ1-6; TCRdb's assignment of TRBD1 cannot be checked, as there is no DNA. The CDR3 consists of 15 residues. Germline V gene sequence: CDR1 LGHNA, CDR2 YNFKEQ. CDR3 region: CASSQEYRGNSPLHF.

This rearrangement joins TRBV20-1 to TRBJ2-1; the TCRdb call, TRBD2, lacks DNA for checking. CDR1 is DFQATT, CDR2 SNEGSKA, per germline (reference sequence). CDR3 size: 16 residues. CDR3 residues: CSASLSRGGTYNEQFF.

J is TRBJ2-3 and V is TRBV11-2; checking the TCRdb D call of TRBD2 is not possible without DNA. The CDR3 has 18 amino acids. In germline, CDR1 is SGHAT, CDR2 FQNNGV. The CDR3: CASSPRLAGDLSTDTQYF.

The rearrangement links TRBV12-3 or TRBV12-4 to TRBJ1-4; TCRdb reports TRBD1, a call that lacks DNA to check it against. This CDR3 is built from 15 residues. The CDR3 loop is CASSPSDRVREKLFF.

This chain joins TRBV5-5 and TRBJ2-7; with no DNA, the TCRdb D assignment of TRBD1 cannot be verified. The CDR3 is made up of 14 amino acids. In germline, CDR1 is SGHKS, CDR2 YYEKEE (reference sequence). CDR3 sequence: CASSARGVSYEQYF.

V is TRBV6-5 and J is TRBJ1-2. This CDR3 spans 14 amino acids. Germline V gives CDR1 MNHEY, CDR2 SVGAGI. Here the CDR3 reads CATDAMDSYYGYTF.

J is TRBJ2-1 and V is TRBV10-3; the D call of TRBD1 rests on TCRdb alone, since no DNA is present to check it. Germline lookup yields CDR1 ENHRY and CDR2 SYGVKD. The CDR3 runs to 16 residues. The CDR3 protein is CAISHADISSYNEQFF.

This chain connects TRBV7-8 to TRBJ1-1. The CDR3 consists of 15 residues. Germline CDR1 is SGHVS and CDR2 is FQNEAQ. The CDR3 spells CASSLGASGRTEAFF.

Here the CDR3 reads CASSLLQGSHEQYF. This sequence joins TRBV5-6 and TRBJ2-7; with no DNA, the TCRdb D assignment of TRBD1 cannot be verified. This CDR3 is built from 14 residues. Germline V CDR1 and CDR2: SGHDT, YYEEEE.

The V call is TRBV20-1, the J call TRBJ2-1; there is no DNA to check the TCRdb D call of TRBD1. The CDR3 runs to 15 residues. Germline values: CDR1 DFQATT, CDR2 SNEGSKA (reference sequence). CDR3 region: CSAGDLERGGSEQFF.

This chain joins TRBV13 and TRBJ2-7; there is no DNA to check the TCRdb D call of TRBD1. The CDR3 runs 16 residues. The germline V gene has CDR1 PRHDT and CDR2 FYEKMQ (reference sequence). The CDR3 sequence: CASSTRAAGVPYEQYF. The variable domain in full, completed from reference TRBV13 and TRBJ2-7, reads AAGVIQSPRHLIKEKRETATLKCYPIPRHDTVYWYQQGPGQDPQFLISFYEKMQSDKGSIPDRFSAQQFSDYHSELNMSSLELGDSALYFCASSTRAAGVPYEQYFGPGTRLTVT.

V gene TRBV2 combines with J gene TRBJ2-2; TCRdb outputs TRBD2, but without DNA this stays unchecked. Germline V gives CDR1 SNHLY, CDR2 FYNNEI. The CDR3 is made up of 17 amino acids. CDR3 region: CASRRRAGGPNTGELFF. Combining the CDR3 with reference TRBV2 and TRBJ2-2 gives the whole variable domain EPEVTQTPSHQVTQMGQEVILRCVPISNHLYFYWYRQILGQKVEFLVSFYNNEISEKSEIFDDQFSVERPDGSNFTLKIRSTKLEDSAMYFCASRRRAGGPNTGELFFGEGSRLTVL.

V usage is TRBV19 and J usage is TRBJ2-1. Looked up from germline, CDR1 is LNHDA and CDR2 is SQIVND (reference sequence). The length of the CDR3 is 14 residues. The CDR3 is CASSIAARRNEQFF.

The chain recombines TRBV7-9 with TRBJ2-5; the D call from TCRdb, TRBD1, cannot be confirmed without DNA. CDR3 length: 15 amino acids. CDR1 and CDR2 from the germline V gene are SEHNR and FQNEAQ (reference sequence). CDR3 region: CASSQDRGRLETQYF.

This chain links TRBV7-2 with TRBJ2-1; checking the TCRdb D call of TRBD1 is not possible without DNA. This CDR3 is built from 15 residues. From germline, CDR1 is SGHTA and CDR2 FQGNSA. The chain's CDR3 is CASRLAGGPSNEQFF. Full variable domain (remainder filled in from reference TRBV7-2 and TRBJ2-1): GAGVSQSPSNKVTEKGKDVELRCDPISGHTALYWYRQSLGQGLEFLIYFQGNSAPDKSGLPSDRFSAERTGGSVSTLTIQRTQQEDSAVYLCASRLAGGPSNEQFFGPGTRLTVL.

CDR3: CASRKSWGGSNQPQHF. The gene calls are TRBV12-3 or TRBV12-4 and TRBJ1-5; TCRdb's D gene call, TRBD1, goes unchecked for lack of DNA. The CDR3 length is 16 residues.

The CDR3 spells CSAHSGTSGYTDTQYF. The J gene is TRBJ2-3, the V gene TRBV20-1; TCRdb picks TRBD2, but there is no DNA to check that call. The germline CDR1 and CDR2 sequences are DFQATT and SNEGSKA (reference sequence). The CDR3 sequence is 16 residues long.

This chain joins TRBV18 and TRBJ2-5; as DNA is missing, the TRBD1 call by TCRdb cannot be tested. Germline assignment: CDR1 KGHSH and CDR2 LQKENI. The CDR3 loop spans 15 amino acids. CDR3 loop: CASSPRDRGWETQYF.

The chain is built from TRBV12-3 or TRBV12-4 and TRBJ1-2. This CDR3 comprises 12 residues. The CDR3 region is CASSLGNYGYTF.

The V and J genes are TRBV20-1 and TRBJ1-2. Per the germline V gene, CDR1 is DFQATT and CDR2 is SNEGSKA (reference sequence). This CDR3 is built from 14 residues. CDR3 sequence: CSAYNQQKLYGYTF.

This chain connects TRBV18 to TRBJ2-3; as DNA is missing, the TRBD2 call by TCRdb cannot be tested. CDR1 is KGHSH and CDR2 is LQKENI in the germline V gene. The CDR3 loop spans 18 amino acids. This CDR3 reads CASSLSSSGHSGTDTQYF.

The rearrangement uses TRBV7-9 and TRBJ2-1; TCRdb indicates TRBD2, and absent DNA this call remains unverified. This CDR3 region has 15 residues. The germline V gene has CDR1 SEHNR and CDR2 FQNEAQ (reference sequence). CDR3: CASSLAGLKYNEQFF.

The CDR3: CASSLWVREIDTEAFF. This chain joins TRBV7-8 and TRBJ1-1; TCRdb names TRBD1, which stays unverified in the absence of DNA. The CDR3 extends over 16 amino acids. The germline CDR1 and CDR2 sequences are SGHVS and FQNEAQ.

J is TRBJ2-2 and V is TRBV7-9; there is no DNA to check the TCRdb D call of TRBD1. This CDR3 region has 15 residues. Germline CDR1 and CDR2: SEHNR and FQNEAQ (reference sequence). The CDR3 sequence is CASSPGGQGPGELFF.